The following is a TCR beta chain sequence with its context. These data belong to a study of blood T cell repertoires in COVID-19. In the study overall: The analysed material was cDNA or gDNA that came from T cells, B-cell-depleted T cells, or PBMCs.

In the source study's methods: Cell counts per sample came from amplifying reference gene primers. TCRdb's copy holds only in-frame clones and misses some; the assay was immunoSEQ multiplex PCR. V, J and clone size derive from that table, while D and trimming were established from the DNA sequence. The sample consists of over 250,000 clones, about 83% of them appearing once. CDR3 length: 13 residues. Trimming took 2 bases from V and 0 from J, leaving 7 bases between them. Germline CDR1 GTSNPN, CDR2 SVGIG (reference sequence). The clonotype comes from a woman aged 50 to 60 who had recovered from COVID-19. What was sequenced was peripheral blood. The genes are TRBV30 and TRBJ2-5; weak D call: TRBD2 (5 bases). The CDR3 loop reads CAWSWRDQETQYF. CDR3 DNA: TGTGCCTGGAGTTGGCGGGACCAAGAGACCCAGTACTTC. Drawing the rest from reference TRBV30 and TRBJ2-5, the complete variable domain is SQTIHQWPATLVQPVGSPLSLECTVEGTSNPNLYWYRQAAGRGLQLLFYSVGIGQISSEVPQNLSASRPQDRQFILSSKKLLLSDSGFYLCAWSWRDQETQYFGPGTRLLVL.